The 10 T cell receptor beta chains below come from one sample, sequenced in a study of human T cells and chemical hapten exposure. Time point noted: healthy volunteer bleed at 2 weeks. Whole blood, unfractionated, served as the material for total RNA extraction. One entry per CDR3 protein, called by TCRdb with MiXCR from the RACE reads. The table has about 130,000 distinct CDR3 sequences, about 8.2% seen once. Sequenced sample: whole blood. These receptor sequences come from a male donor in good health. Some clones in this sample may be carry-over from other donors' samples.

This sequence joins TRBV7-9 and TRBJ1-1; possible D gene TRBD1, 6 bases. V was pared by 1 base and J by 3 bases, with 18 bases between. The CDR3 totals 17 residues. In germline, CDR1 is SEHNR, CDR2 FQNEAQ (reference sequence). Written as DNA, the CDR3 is TGTGCCAGCAGCTTAGGGGCCGGGGGGCGCGCGGACACTGAAGCTTTCTTT. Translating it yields CASSLGAGGRADTEAFF.

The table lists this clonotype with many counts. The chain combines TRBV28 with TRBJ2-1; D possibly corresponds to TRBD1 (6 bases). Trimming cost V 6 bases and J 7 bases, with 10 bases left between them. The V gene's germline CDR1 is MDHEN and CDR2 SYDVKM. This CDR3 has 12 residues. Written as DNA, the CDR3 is TGTGCCAGCAGCTGGGGGCGGAATGAGCAGTTCTTC. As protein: CASSWGRNEQFF.

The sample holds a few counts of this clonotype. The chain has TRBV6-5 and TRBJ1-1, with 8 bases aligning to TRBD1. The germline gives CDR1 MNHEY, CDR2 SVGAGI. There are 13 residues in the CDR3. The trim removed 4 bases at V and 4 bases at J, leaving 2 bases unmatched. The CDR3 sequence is CASSSGTGTEAFF. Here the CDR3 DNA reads TGTGCCAGCAGTTCCGGGACAGGCACTGAAGCTTTCTTT.

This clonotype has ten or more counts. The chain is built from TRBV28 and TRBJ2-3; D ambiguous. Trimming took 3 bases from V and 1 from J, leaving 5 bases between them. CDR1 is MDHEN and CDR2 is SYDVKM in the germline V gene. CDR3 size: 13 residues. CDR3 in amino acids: CASSFTGTDTQYF. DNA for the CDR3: TGTGCCAGCAGTTTCACTGGCACAGATACGCAGTATTTT.

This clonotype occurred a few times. CDR3: CASTQRVGTGYAGELFF. The CDR3 DNA reads as TGTGCCAGCACCCAAAGAGTCGGGACAGGATATGCCGGGGAGCTGTTTTTT. This chain uses TRBV21-1 with TRBJ2-2; no DNA check was done on the table's D call, TRBD1. TRBV21-1 is noted as a pseudogene. The CDR3 runs 17 residues.

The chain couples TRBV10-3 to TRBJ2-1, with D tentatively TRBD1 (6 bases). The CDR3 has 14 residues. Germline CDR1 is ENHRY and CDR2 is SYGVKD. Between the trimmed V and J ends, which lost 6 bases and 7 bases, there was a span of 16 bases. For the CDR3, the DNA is TGTGCCATCAGCTTCGGACAGCCTGCTAATGAGCAGTTCTTC. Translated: CAISFGQPANEQFF.

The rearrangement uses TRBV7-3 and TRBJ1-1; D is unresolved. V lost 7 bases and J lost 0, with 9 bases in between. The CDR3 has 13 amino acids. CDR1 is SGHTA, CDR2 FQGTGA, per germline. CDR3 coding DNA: TGTGCCAGCATGAGCAGCATGAACACTGAAGCTTTCTTT. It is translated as CASMSSMNTEAFF.

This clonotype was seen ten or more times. Here the CDR3 DNA reads TGTGCCAGCAGCCGGACCCCACAGGGGGATAATTCACCCCTCCACTTT. It codes for CASSRTPQGDNSPLHF. J is TRBJ1-6 and V is TRBV4-2, with 8 bases aligning to TRBD1. CDR1 is LGHNA, CDR2 YNFKEQ, per germline. Unmatched junction bases numbered 7, after V lost 4 bases and J lost 5 bases. The CDR3 has 16 amino acids.

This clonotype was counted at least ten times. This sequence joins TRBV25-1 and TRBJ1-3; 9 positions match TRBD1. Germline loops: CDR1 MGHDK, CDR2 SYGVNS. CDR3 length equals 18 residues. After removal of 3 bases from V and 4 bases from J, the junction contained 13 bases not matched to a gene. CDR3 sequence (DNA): TGTGCCAGCAGTGACGGCCCGGGGACAGGGAGTCCCGGAAACACCATATATTTT. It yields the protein CASSDGPGTGSPGNTIYF. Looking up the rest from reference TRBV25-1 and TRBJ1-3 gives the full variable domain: EADIYQTPRYLVIGTGKKITLECSQTMGHDKMYWYQQDPGMELHLIHYSYGVNSTEKGDLSSESTVSRIRTEHFPLTLESARPSHTSQYLCASSDGPGTGSPGNTIYFGEGSWLTVV.

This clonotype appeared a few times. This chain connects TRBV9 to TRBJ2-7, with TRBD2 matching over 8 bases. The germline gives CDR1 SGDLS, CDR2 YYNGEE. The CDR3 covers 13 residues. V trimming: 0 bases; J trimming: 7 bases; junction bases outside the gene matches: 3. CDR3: CASSVAGGREQYF. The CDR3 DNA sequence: TGTGCCAGCAGCGTAGCGGGGGGGCGGGAGCAGTACTTC.